This T cell receptor beta chain was observed in a study of cytomegalovirus exposure and HLA in healthy donors. Study information: Researchers found that approximately 80% of over 350 genotyped donors fell within the Caucasian-associated ancestry cluster. Study findings and constraints: Among the most significant clusters, several appeared linked to common viral pathogens in a later analysis. A later examination showed that TCR association rates differed by HLA locus, with DRB1 most and HLA-C fewest. With further analysis later on, most CMV-associated TCR beta chains appeared HLA-restricted.

13 Jbeta primers and 60 Vbeta primers were used for the PCR. Repertoires were generated with immunoSEQ multiplex PCR, while TCRdb's copy carries only in-frame clones and drops some. The sample yields about 260,000 clones, roughly 86% seen once. Turning to this clone: Antigen specificity is unknown.

The CDR3 extends over 15 amino acids. Trimming stripped 10 bases from V and 2 bases from J, with 19 bases between. Germline V gene sequence: CDR1 SEHNR, CDR2 FQNEAQ (reference sequence). The sample was PBMCs. J is TRBJ2-3 and V is TRBV7-9, with D tentatively TRBD2 (5 bases). The origin of this receptor is a woman in her thirties or forties in good health and CMV-seropositive. CDR3 sequence (DNA): TGTGCCACCCCGCGGAGGAGCGCTTCCACAGATACGCAGTATTTT. As protein: CATPRRSASTDTQYF. Using reference TRBV7-9 and TRBJ2-3 for the parts outside the CDR3, the full variable domain is DTGVSQNPRHKITKRGQNVTFRCDPISEHNRLYWYRQTLGQGPEFLTYFQNEAQLEKSRLLSDRFSAERPKGSFSTLEIQRTEQGDSAMYLCATPRRSASTDTQYFGPGTRLTVL.